This T cell receptor (beta chain) emerged from a study of T cells in Graves' hyperthyroidism and ophthalmopathy. In the study overall: The initial diagnosis was the point when peripheral blood was collected, ahead of any treatment.

V lost 2 bases, J lost 4 bases, and 15 bases lay in between. The CDR3 covers 15 residues. Germline CDR1 is SGHRS and CDR2 is YFSETQ. RNA transcripts were the template for amplifying TCR beta CDR3 regions. Carried out on the TCR CDR3, a first-round RT-PCR used the HTBI primer set. TCRdb processed the multiplex PCR reads anew with MiXCR; each CDR3 protein has one entry. The sample yields about 380,000 distinct CDR3 sequences, around 14% seen once. These patients, aged 18 to 65, had recently diagnosed hyperthyroidism lasting under 2 months. At least ten counts were recorded for this clonotype. The receptor was isolated from a woman aged 55-70 years with Graves' hyperthyroidism. The V call is TRBV5-1, the J call TRBJ1-1, with D possibly matching TRBD1 (5 bases). The sample was blood. The DNA for the CDR3 is TGCGCCAGCAGCTTATACCAGGGTAGGGGCACTGAAGCTTTCTTT. Residues: CASSLYQGRGTEAFF.